This TCR beta chain was sequenced during a study of graft-versus-host responses after intestinal transplantation. Study-level background: Uniformly, recipients were administered anti-thymocyte globulin induction with subsequent tacrolimus and steroids for about 3 years.

TCRdb's table, derived via immunoSEQ multiplex PCR, lists solely in-frame clones and lacks some. Of around 64,000 clones in the sample, 90% to 95% were seen once. Comments on this clone: As yet, its antigen is unknown.

Points from the study as a whole: GvH clones appeared in recipient marrow, some first in ileum or blood.

This CDR3 region has 13 residues. Per the germline V gene, CDR1 is ENHRY and CDR2 is SYGVKD. V was cut by 4 bases and J by 1 base, with 4 bases left in between. This chain uses TRBV10-3 with TRBJ2-2; D not certain. This material consisted of unstimulated CD4+ T cells sorted from spleen or lymph node cells, taken before transplant. This TCR came from a human donor who was the organ donor for an intestinal transplant. CDR3 in amino acids: CAISAGNTGELFF. The CDR3 DNA sequence: TGTGCCATCAGTGCAGGGAACACCGGGGAGCTGTTTTTT.